This T cell receptor beta chain was obtained from a study of Ad26.COV2.S vaccination and SARS-CoV-2 variants. Study-wide background: Doses of Ad26.COV2.S were injected into muscle once or twice, 56 days apart. General study points: Recipients of vaccine and of placebo showed similar breadth of their non-spike TCR repertoires.

Turning to this clone: Antigen: not known.

Method: immunoSEQ multiplex PCR; TCRdb's copy keeps in-frame clones and lacks some. The sample includes some 500,000 clones, 80% to 90% of them seen just once. This sample's treatment: some 19 received Ad26.COV2.S at low or high dose, single or two shots; roughly five received placebo; per-sample allocation not given. Day 63 following the first vaccine or placebo injection was when the samples were taken. Participants' vaccine, an Ad26 vector, delivered Wuhan-strain SARS-CoV-2 spike. Trimming pared 1 base from V and 3 bases from J, leaving 17 bases between. There are 17 residues in the CDR3. CDR1 SGHVS and CDR2 FQNEAQ come from the germline V gene.

J is TRBJ2-3 and V is TRBV7-8; possible D gene TRBD2, 5 bases. This specimen consisted of peripheral blood, obtained in a trial of Ad26.COV2.S vaccine versus placebo. The receptor comes from a person aged 18 to 59 who received the Ad26.COV2.S COVID-19 vaccine or a placebo. This chain's CDR3 is CASSLESGRWTTDTQYF. CDR3 DNA sequence: TGTGCCAGCAGCTTAGAATCTGGACGCTGGACTACAGATACGCAGTATTTT.